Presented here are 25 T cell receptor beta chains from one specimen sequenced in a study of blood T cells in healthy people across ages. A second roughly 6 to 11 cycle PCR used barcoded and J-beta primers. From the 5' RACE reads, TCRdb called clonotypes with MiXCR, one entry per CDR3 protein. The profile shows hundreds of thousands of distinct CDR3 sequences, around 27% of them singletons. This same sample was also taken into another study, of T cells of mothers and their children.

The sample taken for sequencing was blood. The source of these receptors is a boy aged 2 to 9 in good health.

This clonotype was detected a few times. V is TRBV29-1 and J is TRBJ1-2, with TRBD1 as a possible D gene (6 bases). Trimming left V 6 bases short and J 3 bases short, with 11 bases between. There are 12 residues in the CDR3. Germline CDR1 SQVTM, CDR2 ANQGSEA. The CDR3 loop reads CSVLTGDYGYTF. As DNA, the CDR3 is TGCAGCGTCCTGACAGGCGACTATGGCTACACCTTC.

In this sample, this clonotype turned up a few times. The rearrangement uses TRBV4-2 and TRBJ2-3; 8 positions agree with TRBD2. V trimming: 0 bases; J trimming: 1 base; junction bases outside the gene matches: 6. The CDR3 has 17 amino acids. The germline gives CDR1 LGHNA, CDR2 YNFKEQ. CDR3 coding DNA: TGTGCCAGCAGCCAAGAGGGACTAGGTCCCCGCACAGATACGCAGTATTTT. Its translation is CASSQEGLGPRTDTQYF.

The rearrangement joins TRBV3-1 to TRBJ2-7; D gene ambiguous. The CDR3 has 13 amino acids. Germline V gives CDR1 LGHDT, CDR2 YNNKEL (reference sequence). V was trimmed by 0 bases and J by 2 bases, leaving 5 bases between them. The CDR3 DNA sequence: TGTGCCAGCAGCCAAGATCTCACCTACGAGCAGTACTTC. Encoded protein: CASSQDLTYEQYF.

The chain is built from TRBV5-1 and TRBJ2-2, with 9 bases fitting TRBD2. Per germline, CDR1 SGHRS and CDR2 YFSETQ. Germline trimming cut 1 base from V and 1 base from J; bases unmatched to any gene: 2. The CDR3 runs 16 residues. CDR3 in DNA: TGCGCCAGCAGCTTGATGACTAGCGGGAACACCGGGGAGCTGTTTTTT. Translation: CASSLMTSGNTGELFF.

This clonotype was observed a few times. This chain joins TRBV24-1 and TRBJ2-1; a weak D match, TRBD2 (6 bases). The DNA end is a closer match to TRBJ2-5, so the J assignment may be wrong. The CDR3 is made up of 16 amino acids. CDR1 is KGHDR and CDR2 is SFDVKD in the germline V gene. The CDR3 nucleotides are TGTGCCACCAGTGAACTGCATGCGGGGCCGAGGGGGACCCAGTACTTC. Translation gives CATSELHAGPRGTQYF.

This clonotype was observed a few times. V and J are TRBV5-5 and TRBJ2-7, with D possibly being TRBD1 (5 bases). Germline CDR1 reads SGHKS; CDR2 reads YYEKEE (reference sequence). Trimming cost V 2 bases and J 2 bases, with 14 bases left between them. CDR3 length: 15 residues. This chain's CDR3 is CASSFGHSGAYEQYF. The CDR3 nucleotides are TGTGCCAGCAGCTTTGGACATTCTGGGGCCTACGAGCAGTACTTC. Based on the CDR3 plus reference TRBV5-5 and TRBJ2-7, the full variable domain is DAGVTQSPTHLIKTRGQQVTLRCSPISGHKSVSWYQQVLGQGPQFIFQYYEKEERGRGNFPDRFSARQFPNYSSELNVNALLLGDSALYLCASSFGHSGAYEQYFGPGTRLTVT.

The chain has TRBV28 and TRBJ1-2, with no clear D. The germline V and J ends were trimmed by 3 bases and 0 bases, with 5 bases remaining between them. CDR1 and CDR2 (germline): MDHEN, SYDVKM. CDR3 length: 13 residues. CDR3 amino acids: CASSFSSNYGYTF. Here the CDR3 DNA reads TGTGCCAGCAGTTTTTCCTCTAACTATGGCTACACCTTC.

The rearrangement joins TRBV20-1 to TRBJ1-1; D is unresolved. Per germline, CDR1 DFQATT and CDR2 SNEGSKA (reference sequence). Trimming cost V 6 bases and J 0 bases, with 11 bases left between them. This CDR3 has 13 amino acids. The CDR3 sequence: CSALVVMNTEAFF. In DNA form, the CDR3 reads TGCAGTGCCCTCGTAGTAATGAACACTGAAGCTTTCTTT.

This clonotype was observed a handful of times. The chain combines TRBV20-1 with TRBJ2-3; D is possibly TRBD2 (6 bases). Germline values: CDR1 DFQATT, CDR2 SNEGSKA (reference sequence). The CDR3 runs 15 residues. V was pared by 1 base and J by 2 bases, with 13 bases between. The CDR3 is CSARVASEITDTQYF. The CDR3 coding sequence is TGCAGTGCTAGAGTGGCTAGCGAGATCACAGATACGCAGTATTTT.

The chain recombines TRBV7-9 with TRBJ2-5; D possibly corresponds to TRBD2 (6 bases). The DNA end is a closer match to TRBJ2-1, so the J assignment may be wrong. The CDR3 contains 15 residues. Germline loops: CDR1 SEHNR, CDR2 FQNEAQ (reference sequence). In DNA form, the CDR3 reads TGTGCCAGCAGCTTAGTGCAACTAGCCAACAATGAGCAGTTCTTC. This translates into CASSLVQLANNEQFF.

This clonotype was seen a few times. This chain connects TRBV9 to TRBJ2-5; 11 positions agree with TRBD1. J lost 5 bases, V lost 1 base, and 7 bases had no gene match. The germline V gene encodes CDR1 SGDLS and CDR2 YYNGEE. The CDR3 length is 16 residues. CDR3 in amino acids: CASSVTSGQGGETQYF. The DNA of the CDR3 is TGTGCCAGCAGCGTAACCTCGGGACAGGGGGGTGAGACCCAGTACTTC.

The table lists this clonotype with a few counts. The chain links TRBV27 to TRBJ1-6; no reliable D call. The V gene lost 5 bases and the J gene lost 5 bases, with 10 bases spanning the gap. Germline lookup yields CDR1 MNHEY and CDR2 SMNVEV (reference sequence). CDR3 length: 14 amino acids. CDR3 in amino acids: CASSDTGNNSPLHF. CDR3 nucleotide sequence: TGTGCCAGCAGTGACACCGGGAATAATTCACCCCTCCACTTT.

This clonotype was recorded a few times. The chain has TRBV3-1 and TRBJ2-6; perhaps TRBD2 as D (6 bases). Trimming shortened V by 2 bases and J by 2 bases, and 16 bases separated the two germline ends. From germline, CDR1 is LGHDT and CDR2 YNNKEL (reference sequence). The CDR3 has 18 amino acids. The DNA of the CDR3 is TGTGCCAGCAGCCAAACCCGGCAGGACTACCCTGGGGCCAACGTCCTGACTTTC. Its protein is CASSQTRQDYPGANVLTF.

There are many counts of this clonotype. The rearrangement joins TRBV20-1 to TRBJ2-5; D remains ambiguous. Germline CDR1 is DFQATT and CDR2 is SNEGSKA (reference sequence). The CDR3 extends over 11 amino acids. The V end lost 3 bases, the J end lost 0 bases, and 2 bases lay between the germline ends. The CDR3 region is CSASHQETQYF. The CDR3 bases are TGCAGTGCTAGTCACCAAGAGACCCAGTACTTC.

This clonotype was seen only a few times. The CDR3 DNA follows: TGTGCCAGCAGCGGAGAACTAGCGGGAGGGCCAGATGAGCAGTTCTTC. It specifies CASSGELAGGPDEQFF. The chain carries TRBV9 and TRBJ2-1, with TRBD2 matching over 13 bases. Losses at the gene ends were 3 bases for V and 8 bases for J; bases not matched to a gene: 8. Germline V CDR1 and CDR2: SGDLS, YYNGEE. This CDR3 is 16 amino acids long.

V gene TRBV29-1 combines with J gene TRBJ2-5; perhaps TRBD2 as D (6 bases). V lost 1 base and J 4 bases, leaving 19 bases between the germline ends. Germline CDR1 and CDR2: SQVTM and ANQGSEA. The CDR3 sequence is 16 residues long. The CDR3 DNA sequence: TGCAGCGTTGAAGTAAGAGGGACGGGGGATGGAGAGACCCAGTACTTC. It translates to CSVEVRGTGDGETQYF. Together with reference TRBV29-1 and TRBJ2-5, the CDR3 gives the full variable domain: SAVISQKPSRDICQRGTSLTIQCQVDSQVTMMFWYRQQPGQSLTLIATANQGSEATYESGFVIDKFPISRPNLTFSTLTVSNMSPEDSSIYLCSVEVRGTGDGETQYFGPGTRLLVL.

The CDR3 DNA is TGTGCCACCAGTGATCCCCCGGGGGAAGGGAACACTGAAGCTTTCTTT. It translates to CATSDPPGEGNTEAFF. The V call is TRBV24-1, the J call TRBJ1-1; the D gene is possibly TRBD1 (5 bases). Germline V gene data show CDR1 as KGHDR and CDR2 as SFDVKD. This CDR3 is 16 amino acids long. Between the trimmed V and J ends, which lost 3 bases and 1 base, there was a span of 14 bases.

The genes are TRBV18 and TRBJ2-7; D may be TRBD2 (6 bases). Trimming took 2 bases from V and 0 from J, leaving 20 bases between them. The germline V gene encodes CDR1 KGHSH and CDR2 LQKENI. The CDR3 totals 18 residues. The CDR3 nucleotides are TGTGCCAGCTCACCAGTGGTAGGGGAGGCTAACCTCTCCTACGAGCAGTACTTC. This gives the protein CASSPVVGEANLSYEQYF.

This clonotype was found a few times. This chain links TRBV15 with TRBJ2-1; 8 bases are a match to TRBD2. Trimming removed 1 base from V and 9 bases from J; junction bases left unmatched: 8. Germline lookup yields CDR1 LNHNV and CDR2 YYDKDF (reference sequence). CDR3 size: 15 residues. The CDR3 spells CATSRVRGGRSEQFF. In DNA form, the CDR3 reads TGTGCCACCAGCAGAGTACGGGGGGGCCGGAGTGAGCAGTTCTTC.

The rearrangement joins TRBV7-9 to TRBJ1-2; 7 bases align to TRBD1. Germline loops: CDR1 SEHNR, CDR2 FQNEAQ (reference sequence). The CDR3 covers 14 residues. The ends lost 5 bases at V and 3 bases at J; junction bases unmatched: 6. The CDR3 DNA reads TGTGCCAGCAGCCCAAGACAGGGAGACTATGGCTACACCTTC. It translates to CASSPRQGDYGYTF.

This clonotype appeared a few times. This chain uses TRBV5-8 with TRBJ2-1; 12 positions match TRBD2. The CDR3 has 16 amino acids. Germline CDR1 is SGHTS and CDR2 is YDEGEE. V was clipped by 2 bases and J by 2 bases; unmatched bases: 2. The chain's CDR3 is CASSFRLAGAYNEQFF. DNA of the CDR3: TGTGCCAGCAGCTTCAGACTAGCGGGAGCCTACAATGAGCAGTTCTTC.

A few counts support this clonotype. CDR3 in amino acids: CSARAMAGGTETQYF. The CDR3 coding sequence is TGCAGTGCTAGGGCGATGGCGGGAGGGACAGAGACCCAGTACTTC. The chain has TRBV20-1 and TRBJ2-5, with 9 bases lining up with TRBD2. CDR3 size: 15 residues. J lost 4 bases, V lost 3 bases, and 9 bases had no gene match. Germline V gene sequence: CDR1 DFQATT, CDR2 SNEGSKA (reference sequence).

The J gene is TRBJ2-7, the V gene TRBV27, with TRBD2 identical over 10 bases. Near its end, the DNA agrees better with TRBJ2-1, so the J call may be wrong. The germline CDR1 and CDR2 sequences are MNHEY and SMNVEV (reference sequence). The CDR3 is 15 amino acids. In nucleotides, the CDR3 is TGTGCCAGCAGTTGGGAGCGGGAGGGGTACAATGAGCAGTTCTTC. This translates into CASSWEREGYNEQFF.

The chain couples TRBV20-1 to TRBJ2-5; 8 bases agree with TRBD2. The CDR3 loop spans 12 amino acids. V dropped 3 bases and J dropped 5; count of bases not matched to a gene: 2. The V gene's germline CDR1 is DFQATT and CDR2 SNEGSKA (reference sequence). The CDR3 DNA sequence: TGCAGTGCTAGGCGGGGGGACGAGACCCAGTACTTC. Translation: CSARRGDETQYF.

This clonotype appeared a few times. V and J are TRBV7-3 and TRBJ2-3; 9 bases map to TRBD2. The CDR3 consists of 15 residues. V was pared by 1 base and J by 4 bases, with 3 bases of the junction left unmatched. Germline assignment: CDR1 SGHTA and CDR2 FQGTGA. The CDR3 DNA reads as TGTGCCAGCAGCTTAATAGCGGGGGTAGCAGATACGCAGTATTTT. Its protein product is CASSLIAGVADTQYF.